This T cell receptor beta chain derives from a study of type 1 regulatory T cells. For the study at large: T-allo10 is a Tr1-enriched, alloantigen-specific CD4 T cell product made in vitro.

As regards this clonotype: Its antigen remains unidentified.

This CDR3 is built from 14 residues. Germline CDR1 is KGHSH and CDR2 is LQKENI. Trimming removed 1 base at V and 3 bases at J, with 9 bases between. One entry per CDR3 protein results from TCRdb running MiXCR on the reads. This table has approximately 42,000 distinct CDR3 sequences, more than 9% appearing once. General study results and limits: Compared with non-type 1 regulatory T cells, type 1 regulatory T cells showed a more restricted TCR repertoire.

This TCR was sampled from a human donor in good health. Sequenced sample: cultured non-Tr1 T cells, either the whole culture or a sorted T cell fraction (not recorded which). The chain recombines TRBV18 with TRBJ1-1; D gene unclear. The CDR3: CASSPQVEDTEAFF. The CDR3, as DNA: TGTGCCAGCTCACCACAGGTCGAGGACACTGAAGCTTTCTTT.